A single sample is the source of the 2 T cell receptor beta chains below, sequenced in a study of blood T cell repertoires in COVID-19. Profiling relied on immunoSEQ multiplex PCR, and the TCRdb table lists in-frame clones only, not all of them. The profile shows more than 55,000 clones, roughly 85% of them singletons. The sequencing sample was made of peripheral blood. All receptors come from an elderly woman with acute or convalescent COVID-19.

V and J are TRBV13 and TRBJ1-3, with 7 positions matching TRBD1. The germline gives CDR1 PRHDT, CDR2 FYEKMQ (reference sequence). V lost 5 bases and J lost 0; bases outside the gene matches: 7. The CDR3 runs to 16 residues. The CDR3 bases are TGTGCCAGCAGCCCCCGGACAGGCGTCTCTGGAAACACCATATATTTT. Translated, it gives CASSPRTGVSGNTIYF.

This clone was seen only a few times. The rearrangement joins TRBV5-4 to TRBJ1-2, with unresolved D. The ends were cut back, 1 base at V and 4 bases at J, with 5 bases in the middle. The germline gives CDR1 SGHNT, CDR2 YYREEE (reference sequence). The CDR3 spans 12 residues. CDR3 residues: CASSLSGYGYTF. CDR3 in DNA: TGTGCCAGCAGCTTGTCCGGCTATGGCTACACCTTC.